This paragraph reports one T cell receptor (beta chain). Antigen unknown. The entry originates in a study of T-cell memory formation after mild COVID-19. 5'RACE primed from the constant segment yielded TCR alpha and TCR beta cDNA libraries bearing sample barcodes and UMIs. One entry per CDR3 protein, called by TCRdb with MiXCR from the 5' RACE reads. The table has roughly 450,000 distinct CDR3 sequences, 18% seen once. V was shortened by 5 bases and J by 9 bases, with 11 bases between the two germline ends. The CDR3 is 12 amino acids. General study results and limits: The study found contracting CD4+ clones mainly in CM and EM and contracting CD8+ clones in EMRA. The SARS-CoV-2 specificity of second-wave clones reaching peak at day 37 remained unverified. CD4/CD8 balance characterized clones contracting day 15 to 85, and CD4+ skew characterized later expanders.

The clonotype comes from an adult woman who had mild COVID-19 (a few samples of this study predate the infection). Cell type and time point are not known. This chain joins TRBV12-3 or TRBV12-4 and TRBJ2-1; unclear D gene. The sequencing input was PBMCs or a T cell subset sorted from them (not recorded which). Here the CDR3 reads CASSPGFGEQFF. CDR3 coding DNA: TGTGCCAGCAGTCCAGGCTTCGGTGAGCAGTTCTTC.